This record covers a single T cell receptor beta chain. The CDR3 contains 17 residues. From germline, CDR1 is SGHRS and CDR2 YFSETQ. The sample originates from a study of T cells expressing NK-cell markers. After re-calling the 5' RACE reads, TCRdb lists one entry per CDR3 protein, DNA absent. In total, the table holds some 300,000 distinct CDR3 sequences. This chain joins TRBV5-1 and TRBJ2-3; as DNA is missing, the TRBD1 call by TCRdb cannot be tested. Specimen: blood T cells: a sorted CD56 or NKG2C T cell subset, CD4+ or CD8+ T cells, or bulk PBMC T cells (not recorded which). The origin of this receptor is a man aged 18 to 30 in good health. This chain's CDR3 is CASSLVKGVGSTDTQYF. Full variable domain (remainder filled in from reference TRBV5-1 and TRBJ2-3): KAGVTQTPRYLIKTRGQQVTLSCSPISGHRSVSWYQQTPGQGLQFLFEYFSETQRNKGNFPGRFSGRQFSNSRSEMNVSTLELGDSALYLCASSLVKGVGSTDTQYFGPGTRLTVL.